The 28 T cell receptor beta chains below all came from one sample that was sequenced in a study of shared clonotypes between healthy human individuals (dated by TCRdb to the early 2020s). For the CD8 naive samples, CD45RO-negative cells were positively selected for CCR7, yielding a CD45RA+CCR7+ population from which TemRA cells were excluded. Library creation used the immunoSEQ multiplex PCR assay. TCRdb stores this immuneACCESS table with in-frame sequences only. Part of the clones is absent; in the studies checked, under half of the shortfall reflects unresolved V genes, and no reason is known for the rest. Within this sample are 2 million to 2.5 million clones, with around 96% of them counted one time only. The top ten hold approximately 1.2% of the sample. Sequenced input: naive CD8+ T cells sorted from blood. The label giving this sample's cell subset or site can be read as: CD45RA+CCR7+. These receptor sequences come from a man younger than 35 in good health.

This sequence joins TRBV4-1 and TRBJ2-1; D is ambiguous. The CDR3 runs to 13 residues. Between the trimmed V and J ends, which lost 3 bases and 2 bases, there was a span of 5 bases. The germline gives CDR1 MGHRA, CDR2 YSYEKL. This CDR3 reads CASSHRPYNEQFF. The CDR3, as DNA: TGCGCCAGCAGCCACAGGCCCTACAATGAGCAGTTCTTC.

The chain is built from TRBV7-6 and TRBJ2-3; D unclear. Germline V lookup: CDR1 SGHVS, CDR2 FNYEAQ. This CDR3 spans 13 amino acids. V lost 0 bases and J lost 3, with 4 bases in between. The CDR3, as DNA: TGTGCCAGCAGCTTAGCTACTACAGATACGCAGTATTTT. Translating gives CASSLATTDTQYF.

This clone was detected ten times or more. The rearrangement links TRBV30 to TRBJ1-1, with D possibly TRBD1 on 5 matching bases. Germline CDR1 is GTSNPN and CDR2 is SVGIG (reference sequence). V lost 3 bases to trimming and J lost 4 bases, with 9 bases between them. The CDR3 extends over 12 amino acids. The CDR3 DNA reads TGTGCCTGGAGCACAGGCCCCACTGAAGCTTTCTTT. Amino acids: CAWSTGPTEAFF.

This clone showed up just once. CDR3 sequence: CSSWTSGDNEQFF. The CDR3 DNA is TGCAGCTCATGGACTAGCGGAGACAATGAGCAGTTCTTC. The chain is built from TRBV29-1 and TRBJ2-1, with 10 bases lining up with TRBD2. J lost 5 bases, V lost 8 bases, and 6 bases had no gene match. The CDR3 contains 13 residues. Germline loops: CDR1 SQVTM, CDR2 ANQGSEA.

This chain links TRBV10-2 with TRBJ2-5; TRBD2 might be the D (6 bases). V was clipped by 5 bases and J by 2 bases, with 30 bases between them. The length of the CDR3 is 20 residues. Per the germline V gene, CDR1 is WSHSY and CDR2 is SAAADI. CDR3: CASSLPTRMTMGDQQETQYF. The CDR3 DNA sequence: TGCGCCAGCAGTCTGCCGACTAGGATGACCATGGGGGACCAACAAGAGACCCAGTACTTC.

The chain couples TRBV7-8 to TRBJ2-2; D is tentatively TRBD1 or TRBD2 (5 bases each). The CDR3 is 13 residues long. Germline CDR1 is SGHVS and CDR2 is FQNEAQ. Trimming removed 3 bases from V and 7 bases from J, with 9 bases in between. The DNA for the CDR3 is TGTGCCAGCAGCTTTATGGGGGACGGGGAGCTGTTTTTT. Translated: CASSFMGDGELFF.

V is TRBV30 and J is TRBJ2-7; TRBD1 aligns across 9 bases. Germline V CDR1 and CDR2: GTSNPN, SVGIG (reference sequence). Losses at the gene ends were 3 bases for V and 3 bases for J; bases not matched to a gene: 6. The CDR3 runs to 14 residues. The CDR3 spells CAWRVRDRVYEQYF. Written as DNA, the CDR3 is TGTGCCTGGAGGGTCCGGGACAGGGTCTACGAGCAGTACTTC.

The chain joins TRBV28 to TRBJ2-3; the D gene is possibly TRBD1 (7 bases). Per germline, CDR1 MDHEN and CDR2 SYDVKM. Trimming took 5 bases from V and 2 from J, leaving 20 bases between them. The CDR3 length is 17 residues. The CDR3 nucleotides are TGTGCCAGCAGTACACTAAAACAGGGGAGGCTCACAGATACGCAGTATTTT. This sequence encodes CASSTLKQGRLTDTQYF.

This clone occurred once. The identical CDR3 is also encoded by other nucleotide sequences in the sample. The CDR3 DNA is TGTGCCAGCAGCCCCGGACAGGGTTCGTACGAGCAGTACTTC. Translation: CASSPGQGSYEQYF. The chain uses TRBV5-6 and TRBJ2-7; TRBD1 matches 8 bases. Trimming took 4 bases from V and 4 from J; bases not matched to a gene: 7. CDR1 SGHDT and CDR2 YYEEEE come from the germline V gene. The CDR3 spans 14 residues.

This clone was observed once. This chain joins TRBV4-3 and TRBJ2-3; D remains unclear. The germline V gene encodes CDR1 LGHNA and CDR2 YSLEER. The CDR3 length is 13 residues. The V end was cut by 0 bases, the J end by 6 bases, with 7 bases between. CDR3 sequence reads: CASSQDVTDTQYF. The CDR3 DNA is TGCGCCAGCAGCCAAGATGTGACCGATACGCAGTATTTT.

Worth noting for this clone: This specimen includes other DNA sequences encoding the same CDR3. The chain uses TRBV19 and TRBJ2-7, with D possibly TRBD1 on 5 matching bases. V lost 6 bases and J 2 bases, leaving 11 bases between the germline ends. CDR1 is LNHDA and CDR2 is SQIVND in the germline V gene (reference sequence). CDR3 size: 13 residues. CDR3 loop: CASSPGHTYEQYF. The CDR3 DNA sequence: TGTGCCAGTAGCCCAGGACACACCTACGAGCAGTACTTC. Variable domain in full (rest from reference TRBV19 and TRBJ2-7): DGGITQSPKYLFRKEGQNVTLSCEQNLNHDAMYWYRQDPGQGLRLIYYSQIVNDFQKGDIAEGYSVSREKKESFPLTVTSAQKNPTAFYLCASSPGHTYEQYFGPGTRLTVT.

The CDR3 DNA reads as TGTGCCAGCAGCTTGGGGGCAGAGCCTAACACTGAAGCTTTCTTT. Protein: CASSLGAEPNTEAFF. This chain links TRBV5-4 with TRBJ1-1; D is unresolved. The CDR3 is 15 residues long. In germline, CDR1 is SGHNT, CDR2 YYREEE (reference sequence). The V and J ends lost 0 bases and 2 bases respectively, with 11 bases between them. Based on the CDR3 plus reference TRBV5-4 and TRBJ1-1, the full variable domain is ETGVTQSPTHLIKTRGQQVTLRCSSQSGHNTVSWYQQALGQGPQFIFQYYREEENGRGNFPPRFSGLQFPNYSSELNVNALELDDSALYLCASSLGAEPNTEAFFGQGTRLTVV.

A note on this clone: One end of the junction is discordant with germline, which a read error may explain. The same CDR3 can be traced to other DNA sequences in this sample. The chain joins TRBV29-1 to TRBJ1-4, with D perhaps TRBD1 (5 bases). This CDR3 is 13 amino acids long. The germline gives CDR1 SQVTM, CDR2 ANQGSEA. The DNA for the CDR3 is TGCAGCACGAGACAGTCAACTAACGAAAAACTGTTTTTT. Translated, it gives CSTRQSTNEKLFF.

V is TRBV9 and J is TRBJ1-1, with 7 positions matching TRBD1. This CDR3 contains 15 residues. J lost 0 bases, V lost 4 bases, and 6 bases had no gene match. Germline V gene sequence: CDR1 SGDLS, CDR2 YYNGEE. The CDR3 here is CASSSHQGVNTEAFF. CDR3 bases: TGTGCCAGCAGCTCACACCAGGGGGTGAACACTGAAGCTTTCTTT.

The chain couples TRBV27 to TRBJ1-1, with no clear D. Germline CDR1 MNHEY, CDR2 SMNVEV (reference sequence). Deletions cut 5 bases from V and 3 bases from J, with 16 bases between. CDR3 length: 15 residues. The CDR3 loop reads CASSTLEGFDTEAFF. The CDR3 DNA reads TGTGCCAGCAGTACCCTGGAAGGGTTTGACACTGAAGCTTTCTTT.

The chain links TRBV11-2 to TRBJ1-2; TRBD1 is a possible D gene (5 bases). The V gene lost 0 bases and the J gene lost 4 bases, with 12 bases spanning the gap. The CDR3 length is 15 residues. Germline CDR1 SGHAT, CDR2 FQNNGV. The CDR3 DNA is TGTGCCAGCAGCTTAGATCGACAGACAATCTATGGCTACACCTTC. It is translated as CASSLDRQTIYGYTF.

The chain links TRBV11-1 to TRBJ1-1; the match to TRBD1 covers 7 bases. CDR1 and CDR2 from the germline V gene are SGHAT and FQDESV (reference sequence). The J segment lost 6 bases and the V segment lost 6 bases, leaving 10 bases of the junction unmatched. CDR3 length: 14 residues. The CDR3 DNA reads TGTGCCAGCAGTTACAGGGGAATCGCCCCTGAAGCTTTCTTT. It is translated as CASSYRGIAPEAFF.

V is TRBV7-9 and J is TRBJ2-7; D is undetermined. Per germline, CDR1 SEHNR and CDR2 FQNEAQ (reference sequence). Trimming left V 5 bases short and J 0 bases short, with 8 bases between. The CDR3 extends over 13 amino acids. CDR3 nucleotide sequence: TGTGCCAGCAGCCGTCCAAGCTCCTACGAGCAGTACTTC. This gives the protein CASSRPSSYEQYF. Full variable domain (rest looked up from reference TRBV7-9 and TRBJ2-7): DTGVSQNPRHKITKRGQNVTFRCDPISEHNRLYWYRQTLGQGPEFLTYFQNEAQLEKSRLLSDRFSAERPKGSFSTLEIQRTEQGDSAMYLCASSRPSSYEQYFGPGTRLTVT.

The chain couples TRBV19 to TRBJ2-1; D perhaps matches TRBD1 (6 bases). The CDR3 covers 15 residues. The V gene's germline CDR1 is LNHDA and CDR2 SQIVND (reference sequence). V was cut by 7 bases and J by 4 bases, with 17 bases left in between. The CDR3 sequence: CASTPSAGEYNEQFF. CDR3 nucleotide sequence: TGTGCCAGTACCCCATCGGCAGGGGAATACAATGAGCAGTTCTTC.

On this clone itself: The identical CDR3 is also encoded by other nucleotide sequences in the sample. The rearrangement links TRBV5-1 to TRBJ1-1; D is ambiguous. Deletions cut 3 bases from V and 3 bases from J, with 9 bases between. The CDR3 covers 13 residues. The V gene's germline CDR1 is SGHRS and CDR2 YFSETQ. Here the CDR3 DNA reads TGCGCCAGCAGCTGGGGAGGTGACACTGAAGCTTTCTTT. Its protein is CASSWGGDTEAFF.

The rearrangement joins TRBV19 to TRBJ1-3; D unresolved. In germline, CDR1 is LNHDA, CDR2 SQIVND (reference sequence). This CDR3 contains 15 residues. V was trimmed by 0 bases and J by 0 bases, leaving 6 bases between them. The chain's CDR3 is CASSIDTDSGNTIYF. CDR3 DNA sequence: TGTGCCAGTAGTATAGATACAGACTCTGGAAACACCATATATTTT.

Only a few counts were recorded for this clone. This sample includes further DNA sequences coding for the same CDR3. The rearrangement links TRBV5-4 to TRBJ2-7; D gene ambiguous. Germline assignment: CDR1 SGHNT and CDR2 YYREEE (reference sequence). The V end lost 0 bases, the J end lost 4 bases, and 8 bases lay between the germline ends. This CDR3 has 13 amino acids. The CDR3 loop reads CASSLGGGYEQYF. CDR3 in DNA: TGTGCCAGCAGCTTGGGGGGTGGGTACGAGCAGTACTTC.

The CDR3 loop is CASSPKTGTATYEQYF. Here the CDR3 DNA reads TGTGCCAGCAGCCCCAAAACTGGGACTGCAACCTACGAGCAGTACTTC. The J gene is TRBJ2-7, the V gene TRBV13; D may be TRBD2 (6 bases). V dropped 5 bases and J dropped 2 bases, with 19 bases sitting between them. Germline V gene data show CDR1 as PRHDT and CDR2 as FYEKMQ (reference sequence). The CDR3 totals 16 residues.

V and J are TRBV5-1 and TRBJ2-3; 10 positions match TRBD2. This CDR3 region has 15 residues. CDR1 and CDR2 from the germline V gene are SGHRS and YFSETQ. Trimming cost V 5 bases and J 6 bases; bases outside gene matches: 9. In nucleotides, the CDR3 is TGCGCCAGCAGAACGTCTAGCGGGAGTCTCGATACGCAGTATTTT. Translating it yields CASRTSSGSLDTQYF.

For this clone: This CDR3 is also generated by other DNA sequences in the sample. J is TRBJ2-7 and V is TRBV27; TRBD1 aligns across 7 bases. The V and J ends lost 2 bases and 3 bases, in that order; junction bases with no gene match: 4. Per the germline V gene, CDR1 is MNHEY and CDR2 is SMNVEV (reference sequence). The CDR3 spans 14 residues. DNA for the CDR3: TGTGCCAGCAGTTTAGGGTCAGGGGGCTACGAGCAGTACTTC. Translated, it gives CASSLGSGGYEQYF.

The chain recombines TRBV27 with TRBJ2-4; D not resolved. The CDR3 is 14 amino acids. V lost 4 bases to trimming and J lost 2 bases, with 9 bases between them. Germline V gives CDR1 MNHEY, CDR2 SMNVEV (reference sequence). The CDR3, as DNA: TGTGCCAGCAGTTACACTGGTCCCAAAAACATTCAGTACTTC. Protein sequence: CASSYTGPKNIQYF.

CDR3 DNA sequence: TGTGCCACGGGGGGGGACACCGACCTACCAGGCGGGACCCAGTACTTC. It encodes CATGGDTDLPGGTQYF. The J gene is TRBJ2-5, the V gene TRBV10-3; TRBD2 agrees at 8 bases. The V gene's germline CDR1 is ENHRY and CDR2 SYGVKD. With V trimmed by 10 bases and J by 7 bases, 20 bases remained unmatched. CDR3 length: 16 residues.

Only a few counts were recorded for this clone. A much bigger clone sits one base away, suggesting this may be a read error. This sample includes further DNA sequences coding for the same CDR3. The gene calls are TRBV5-8 and TRBJ2-7; D gene uncertain. CDR1 is SGHTS and CDR2 is YDEGEE in the germline V gene. The CDR3 has 11 amino acids. Trimming took off 0 bases at V and 3 bases at J, with 1 base between the two ends. CDR3 region: CASSLGYEQYF. DNA for the CDR3: TGTGCCAGCAGCTTGGGCTACGAGCAGTACTTC.